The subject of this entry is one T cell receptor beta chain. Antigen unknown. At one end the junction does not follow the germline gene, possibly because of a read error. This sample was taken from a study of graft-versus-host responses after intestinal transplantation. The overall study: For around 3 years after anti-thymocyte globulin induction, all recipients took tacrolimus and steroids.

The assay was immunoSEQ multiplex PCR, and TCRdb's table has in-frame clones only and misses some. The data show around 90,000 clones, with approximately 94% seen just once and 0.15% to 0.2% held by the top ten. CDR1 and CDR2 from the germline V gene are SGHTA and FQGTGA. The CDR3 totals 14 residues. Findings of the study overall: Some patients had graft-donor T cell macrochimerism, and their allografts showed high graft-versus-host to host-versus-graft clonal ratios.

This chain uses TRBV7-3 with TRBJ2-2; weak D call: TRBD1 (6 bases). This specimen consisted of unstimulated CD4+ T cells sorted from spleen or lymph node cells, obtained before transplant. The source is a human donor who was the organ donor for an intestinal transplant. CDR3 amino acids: CASSLTGFNGELFF. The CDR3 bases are TGTGCCAGCAGCCTAACAGGGTTTAACGGGGAGCTGTTTTTT.